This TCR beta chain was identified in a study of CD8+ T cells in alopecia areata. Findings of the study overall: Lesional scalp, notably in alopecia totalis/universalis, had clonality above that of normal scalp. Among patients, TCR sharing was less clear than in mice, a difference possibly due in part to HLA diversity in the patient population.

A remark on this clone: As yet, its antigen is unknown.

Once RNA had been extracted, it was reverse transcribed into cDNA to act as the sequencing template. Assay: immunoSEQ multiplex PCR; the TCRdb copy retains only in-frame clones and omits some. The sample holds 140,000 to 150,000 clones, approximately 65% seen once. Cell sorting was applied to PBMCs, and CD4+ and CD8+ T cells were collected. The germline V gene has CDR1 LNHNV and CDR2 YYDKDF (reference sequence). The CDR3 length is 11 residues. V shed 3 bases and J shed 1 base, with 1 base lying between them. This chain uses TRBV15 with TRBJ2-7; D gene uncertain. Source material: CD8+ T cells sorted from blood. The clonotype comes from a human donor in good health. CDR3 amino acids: CATSSSYEQYF. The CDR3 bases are TGTGCCACCAGCAGTTCCTACGAGCAGTACTTC.